This T cell receptor (beta chain) stems from a study of beta chain features in type 1 diabetes. In the case of this clone: The antigen remains undetermined.

Findings and caveats of the study: Type 1 diabetes patients showed a moderate but significant shortening of TCRB CDR3s in all four CD4+ subsets.

Every bit of the isolated RNA underwent reverse transcription, so sequencing read expressed TCRB transcripts. Sequenced by immunoSEQ multiplex PCR; TCRdb stores in-frame clones only, minus some. The sample has 600,000 to 700,000 clones, around 12% seen once; the top ten hold more than 0.095%. The CDR3 is made up of 14 amino acids. The trim removed 6 bases at V and 6 bases at J, leaving 10 bases unmatched. The germline CDR1 and CDR2 sequences are SQVTM and ANQGSEA. The source is a man aged 25-45 years with type 1 diabetes. The sequencing sample was made of naive CD4+ T cells from blood. This rearrangement joins TRBV29-1 to TRBJ1-5; 8 bases map to TRBD1. CDR3: CSVRTGTEGQPQHF. CDR3 nucleotide sequence: TGCAGCGTACGGACAGGGACCGAAGGTCAGCCCCAGCATTTT.